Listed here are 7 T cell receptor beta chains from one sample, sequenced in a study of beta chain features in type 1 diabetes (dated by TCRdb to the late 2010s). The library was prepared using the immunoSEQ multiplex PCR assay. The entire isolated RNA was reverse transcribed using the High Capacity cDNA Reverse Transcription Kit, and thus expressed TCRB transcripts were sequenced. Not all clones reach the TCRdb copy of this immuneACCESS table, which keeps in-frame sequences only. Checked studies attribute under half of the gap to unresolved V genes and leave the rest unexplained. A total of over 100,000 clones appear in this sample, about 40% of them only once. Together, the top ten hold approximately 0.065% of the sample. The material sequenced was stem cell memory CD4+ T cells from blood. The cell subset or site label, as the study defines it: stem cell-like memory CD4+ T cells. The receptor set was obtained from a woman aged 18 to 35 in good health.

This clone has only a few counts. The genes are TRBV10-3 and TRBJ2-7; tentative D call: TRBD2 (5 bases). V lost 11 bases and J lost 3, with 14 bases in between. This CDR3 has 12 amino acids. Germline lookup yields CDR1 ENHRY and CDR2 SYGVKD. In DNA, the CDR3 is TGTGCCGCCGCGGACTGGTTCTACGAGCAGTACTTC. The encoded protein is CAAADWFYEQYF.

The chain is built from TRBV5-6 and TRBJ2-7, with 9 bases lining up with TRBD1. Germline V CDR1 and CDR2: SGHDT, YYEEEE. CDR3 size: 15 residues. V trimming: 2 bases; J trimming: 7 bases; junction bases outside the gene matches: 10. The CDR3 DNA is TGTGCCAGCAGCTTAAGTCGGGACAGGGTGGTTGAGCAGTACTTC. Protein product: CASSLSRDRVVEQYF.

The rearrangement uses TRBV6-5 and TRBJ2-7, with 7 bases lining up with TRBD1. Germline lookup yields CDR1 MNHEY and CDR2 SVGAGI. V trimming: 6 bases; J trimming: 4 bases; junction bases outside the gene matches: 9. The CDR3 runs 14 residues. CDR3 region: CASSRQGRVYEQYF. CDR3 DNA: TGTGCCAGCAGCCGACAGGGTAGGGTTTACGAGCAGTACTTC.

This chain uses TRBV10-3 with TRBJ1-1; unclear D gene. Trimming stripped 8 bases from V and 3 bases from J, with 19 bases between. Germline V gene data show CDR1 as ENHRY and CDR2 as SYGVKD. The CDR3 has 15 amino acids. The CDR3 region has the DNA TGTGCCATCCGAGGGAATTTAAGGACGGACACTGAAGCTTTCTTT. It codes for CAIRGNLRTDTEAFF.

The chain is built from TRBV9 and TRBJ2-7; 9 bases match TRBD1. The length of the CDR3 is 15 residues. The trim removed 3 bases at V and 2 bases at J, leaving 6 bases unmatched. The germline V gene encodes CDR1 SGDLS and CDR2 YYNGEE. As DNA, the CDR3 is TGTGCCAGCAGCGCATCACGGGACAGGGCCTACGAGCAGTACTTC. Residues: CASSASRDRAYEQYF.

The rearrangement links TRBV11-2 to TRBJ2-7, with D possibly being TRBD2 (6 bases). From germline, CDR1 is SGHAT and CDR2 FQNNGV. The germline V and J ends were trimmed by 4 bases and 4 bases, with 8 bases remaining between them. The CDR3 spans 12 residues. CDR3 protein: CASSSRGYEQYF. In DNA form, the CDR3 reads TGTGCCAGCAGCTCCCGGGGGTACGAGCAGTACTTC.

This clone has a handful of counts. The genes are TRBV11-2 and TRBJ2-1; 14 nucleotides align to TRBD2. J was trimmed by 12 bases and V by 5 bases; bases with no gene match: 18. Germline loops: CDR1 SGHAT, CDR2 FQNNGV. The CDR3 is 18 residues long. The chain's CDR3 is CASSLLPTSGRVHQRQFF. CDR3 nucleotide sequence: TGTGCCAGCAGCCTTCTTCCGACTAGCGGGAGGGTACATCAGCGGCAGTTCTTC. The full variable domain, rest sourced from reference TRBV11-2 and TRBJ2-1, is EAGVAQSPRYKIIEKRQSVAFWCNPISGHATLYWYQQILGQGPKLLIQFQNNGVVDDSQLPKDRFSAERLKGVDSTLKIQPAKLEDSAVYLCASSLLPTSGRVHQRQFFGPGTRLTVL.